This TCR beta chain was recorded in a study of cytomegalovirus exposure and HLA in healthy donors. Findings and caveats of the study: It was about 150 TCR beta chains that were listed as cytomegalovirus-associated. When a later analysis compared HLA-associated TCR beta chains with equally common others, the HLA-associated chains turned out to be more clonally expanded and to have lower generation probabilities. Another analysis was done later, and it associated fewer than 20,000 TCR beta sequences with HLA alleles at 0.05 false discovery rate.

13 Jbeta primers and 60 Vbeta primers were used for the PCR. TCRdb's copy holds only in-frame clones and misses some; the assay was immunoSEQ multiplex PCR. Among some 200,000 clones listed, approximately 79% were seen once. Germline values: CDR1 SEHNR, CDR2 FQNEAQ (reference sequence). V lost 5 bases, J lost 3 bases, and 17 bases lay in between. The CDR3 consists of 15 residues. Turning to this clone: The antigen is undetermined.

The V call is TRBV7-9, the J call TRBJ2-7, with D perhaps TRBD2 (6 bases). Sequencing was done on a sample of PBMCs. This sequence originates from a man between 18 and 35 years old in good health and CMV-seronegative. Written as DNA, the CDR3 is TGTGCCAGCAGCCTGGTCAACCAGGGACTCTACGAGCAGTACTTC. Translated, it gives CASSLVNQGLYEQYF.